Sequencing of this T cell receptor (beta chain) was carried out in a study of vaccination and CD4 T cells after COVID-19. Study context: Post-COVID draws followed diagnosis by a median around 97 days (range 35 to 161). For post-vaccine samples, collection took place a median approximately 72 days after dose two, ranging from 14 to 241.

TCRdb re-called the PCR reads with MiXCR, one entry per CDR3 protein. The sample has just over 20,000 distinct CDR3 sequences; roughly three fifths are singletons. Positive PCR dates spanned March to December 2020, predating US Alpha, Beta and Delta variants. V was clipped by 6 bases and J by 5 bases, with 12 bases between them. There are 13 residues in the CDR3. CDR1 SNHLY and CDR2 FYNNEI come from the germline V gene. V gene TRBV2 combines with J gene TRBJ2-3, with D perhaps being TRBD1 or TRBD2 (5 bases each). This receptor was obtained from a human donor who had recovered from COVID-19. The material sequenced was CD4+ T cells from blood, taken before SARS-CoV-2 vaccination. CDR3 bases: TGTGCCAGCAGGGGACCACTTGGAGATACGCAGTATTTT. Translated, it gives CASRGPLGDTQYF. The full variable domain, completed using reference TRBV2 and TRBJ2-3, is EPEVTQTPSHQVTQMGQEVILRCVPISNHLYFYWYRQILGQKVEFLVSFYNNEISEKSEIFDDQFSVERPDGSNFTLKIRSTKLEDSAMYFCASRGPLGDTQYFGPGTRLTVL.